This T cell receptor (beta chain) was sequenced for a study of blood T cells in healthy people across ages. Study overall: With template switching, about one barcoded beta molecule was captured per two T cells.

Concerning this clonotype: As yet, its antigen is unknown. A much larger clone lies a single base off, so this may be a read error.

CDR1 SNHLY and CDR2 FYNNEI come from the germline V gene. V was cut by 7 bases and J by 7 bases, with 14 bases left in between. This CDR3 region has 12 residues. Study-level results: Diversity of TCR beta per million T cells declined in a roughly linear way with age.

Alongside a J-beta primer mix, a sample-barcoded 5' primer served in a second PCR lasting about 7 to 12 cycles. TCRdb independently ran MiXCR on the 5' RACE reads; one entry per CDR3 protein. The data hold 600,000 or so distinct CDR3 sequences, with approximately 30% observed a single time. Sample: blood. The gene calls are TRBV2 and TRBJ2-7; possible D gene TRBD1, 5 bases. The source is a woman of 80 years or more in good health. CDR3 region: CASTALGDEQYF. The DNA for the CDR3 is TGTGCCAGCACCGCCCTAGGGGATGAGCAGTACTTC.